Shown below are 15 T cell receptor beta chains from a single sample sequenced in a study of CD8+CD57+ T cells in acquired aplastic anemia. Using genomic DNA as the template, TCR beta VDJ and CDR3 profiling was carried out. TCRdb analysed the reads with MiXCR anew, one entry per CDR3 protein. Of under 250,000 distinct CDR3 sequences detected, about a third appear once; the ten largest clones hold 1% to 1.3%. Sequencing was carried out using sorted CD4+, CD8+, or CD8+CD57+ T cells (not recorded which) from PBMCs. The receptors were sampled from a human donor in good health, serving as a control.

This clonotype has only one observation. CDR3 residues: CASSWGMTEQFF. CDR3 nucleotides: TGTGCCAGCAGTTGGGGTATGACTGAGCAGTTCTTC. The V call is TRBV25-1, the J call TRBJ2-1; no clear D gene. Per germline, CDR1 MGHDK and CDR2 SYGVNS. Trimming pared 5 bases from V and 9 bases from J, leaving 11 bases between. The CDR3 has 12 residues.

This clonotype was seen many times. The chain carries TRBV19 and TRBJ2-2, with a weak D call TRBD1 (5 bases). V was clipped by 5 bases and J by 4 bases, with 17 bases between them. Germline V lookup: CDR1 LNHDA, CDR2 SQIVND (reference sequence). This CDR3 has 16 amino acids. In nucleotides, the CDR3 is TGTGCCAGTAGTCCACAAGGGGTTGGCGCCACCGGGGAGCTGTTTTTT. This translates into CASSPQGVGATGELFF.

J is TRBJ2-5 and V is TRBV29-1; D uncertain. This CDR3 spans 12 amino acids. The germline V gene has CDR1 SQVTM and CDR2 ANQGSEA. Trimming cost V 8 bases and J 5 bases, with 15 bases left between them. This CDR3 is CSSRTGRETQYF. The CDR3 DNA follows: TGCAGCAGTCGGACCGGTCGGGAGACCCAGTACTTC. The full variable domain, rest sourced from reference TRBV29-1 and TRBJ2-5, is SAVISQKPSRDICQRGTSLTIQCQVDSQVTMMFWYRQQPGQSLTLIATANQGSEATYESGFVIDKFPISRPNLTFSTLTVSNMSPEDSSIYLCSSRTGRETQYFGPGTRLLVL.

The gene calls are TRBV6-5 and TRBJ2-3; 7 nucleotides align to TRBD2. Germline CDR1 reads MNHEY; CDR2 reads SVGAGI. The CDR3 loop spans 14 amino acids. After removal of 4 bases from V and 1 base from J, the junction contained 2 bases not matched to a gene. This CDR3 reads CASSSAGGTDTQYF. The CDR3, as DNA: TGTGCCAGCAGTTCGGCGGGGGGCACAGATACGCAGTATTTT.

This clonotype was observed at least ten times. The limits of the CDR3 on the DNA are not certain, so only TCRdb's listed CDR3 is given. The chain uses TRBV12-3 or TRBV12-4 and TRBJ1-6. The CDR3 numbers 18 amino acids, ends counted. CDR3 protein: CASSTSGNAQTYNSPLHF.

In its sample, this clonotype was seen many times. The chain recombines TRBV5-1 with TRBJ1-2, with 9 bases aligning to TRBD1. The CDR3 consists of 13 residues. The germline gives CDR1 SGHRS, CDR2 YFSETQ. The trim removed 0 bases at V and 6 bases at J, leaving 0 bases unmatched. This chain's CDR3 is CASSLGDRDGYTF. In DNA form, the CDR3 reads TGCGCCAGCAGCTTGGGGGACAGGGATGGCTACACCTTC. Variable domain in full (rest from reference TRBV5-1 and TRBJ1-2): KAGVTQTPRYLIKTRGQQVTLSCSPISGHRSVSWYQQTPGQGLQFLFEYFSETQRNKGNFPGRFSGRQFSNSRSEMNVSTLELGDSALYLCASSLGDRDGYTFGSGTRLTVV.

The V call is TRBV6-1, the J call TRBJ1-3, with 9 nucleotides matching TRBD1. The germline V gene encodes CDR1 MNHNS and CDR2 SASEGT. V lost 5 bases, J lost 3 bases, and 8 bases stayed unmatched. The CDR3 contains 16 residues. In DNA form, the CDR3 reads TGTGCCAGCAGTCAAACTCTGACAGGGGGTGGAAACACCATATATTTT. It encodes CASSQTLTGGGNTIYF.

This clonotype showed up many times. V is TRBV29-1 and J is TRBJ1-1, with D unclear. The CDR3 has 12 amino acids. V lost 5 bases, J lost 0 bases, and 7 bases lay in between. Germline CDR1 is SQVTM and CDR2 is ANQGSEA. The CDR3 DNA reads as TGCAGCGTTTTTAGGGTGAACACTGAAGCTTTCTTT. Translated, it gives CSVFRVNTEAFF.

The chain uses TRBV29-1 and TRBJ1-1, with D possibly being TRBD1 (5 bases). The germline gives CDR1 SQVTM, CDR2 ANQGSEA. This CDR3 is built from 14 residues. The V end lost 8 bases, the J end lost 4 bases, and 20 bases lay between the germline ends. CDR3 loop: CSLRAGRVGTEAFF. The CDR3 DNA is TGCAGCTTACGGGCAGGGAGGGTTGGCACTGAAGCTTTCTTT.

A word on this clonotype: Germline is not matched at one junction end, which may reflect a read error. The gene calls are TRBV15 and TRBJ1-1; no definite D call. Germline V lookup: CDR1 LNHNV, CDR2 YYDKDF (reference sequence). The CDR3 runs 13 residues. In DNA form, the CDR3 reads TGTGCCACCAGCAGAGAGGGCAGAAGGGCAGCTTCCTTT. Protein sequence: CATSREGRRAASF.

In its sample, this clonotype was seen many times. The chain has TRBV6-5 and TRBJ1-2, with 9 bases matching TRBD1. Germline V lookup: CDR1 MNHEY, CDR2 SVGAGI. This CDR3 has 16 amino acids. J gave up 7 bases and V 0 bases, and 9 bases lay outside the gene matches. The CDR3 DNA follows: TGTGCCAGCAGTTACTCGAGGGGGACAGGGCCCTCTGGCTACACCTTC. It codes for CASSYSRGTGPSGYTF.

V and J are TRBV29-1 and TRBJ1-2, with 9 bases lining up with TRBD1. This CDR3 has 14 residues. Germline CDR1 is SQVTM and CDR2 is ANQGSEA. Germline trimming cut 3 bases from V and 7 bases from J; bases unmatched to any gene: 9. CDR3 in amino acids: CSVDSGQGSSGYTF. The CDR3 nucleotides read TGCAGCGTTGATTCGGGACAGGGAAGCTCTGGCTACACCTTC.

This clonotype was seen a handful of times. J is TRBJ2-3 and V is TRBV5-4, with D perhaps being TRBD1 or TRBD2 (5 bases each). The germline V gene has CDR1 SGHNT and CDR2 YYREEE (reference sequence). V gave up 1 base and J gave up 0 bases, with 12 bases separating them. This CDR3 is 16 amino acids long. CDR3 bases: TGTGCCAGCAGCTTGATCGCAGGGACGAGCACAGATACGCAGTATTTT. It yields the protein CASSLIAGTSTDTQYF.

In the case of this clonotype: A clone one base away is much larger, so this may be a read error. Since the CDR3 does not end with the conserved phenylalanine or tryptophan, this likely comes from a read error. This chain uses TRBV11-2 with TRBJ2-3, with D hard to call. CDR3 length: 12 amino acids. Between the trimmed V and J ends, which lost 5 bases and 4 bases, there was a span of 7 bases. The V gene's germline CDR1 is SGHAT and CDR2 FQNNGV. The CDR3 reads CASSPPPDTQYL. The DNA of the CDR3 is TGTGCCAGCAGCCCCCCACCAGATACGCAGTATCTT.

This clonotype was detected ten times or more. This sequence joins TRBV20-1 and TRBJ1-2; TRBD1 is a possible D gene (5 bases). CDR1 is DFQATT, CDR2 SNEGSKA, per germline (reference sequence). Trimming stripped 3 bases from V and 2 bases from J, with 10 bases between. This CDR3 has 13 residues. In DNA form, the CDR3 reads TGCAGTGCTAGGCACAGGTCCAACTATGGCTACACCTTC. This codes for CSARHRSNYGYTF.